This paragraph reports one T cell receptor beta chain. As yet, its antigen is unknown. The sample belongs to a study of Ad26.COV2.S vaccination and SARS-CoV-2 variants. About the research overall: Intramuscularly, Ad26.COV2.S was given either once or twice, 56 days apart.

V was pared by 4 bases and J by 10 bases, with 16 bases between. Germline CDR1 and CDR2: PRHDT and FYEKMQ (reference sequence). This CDR3 spans 13 amino acids. Treatment denoted: roughly 18 received Ad26.COV2.S at low or high dose, single or two shots; several received placebo; per-sample allocation not given. It was on day 63 after the first vaccine or placebo injection that samples were taken. Study conclusions and caveats: Placebo recipients trailed vaccine recipients in spike-specific TCR breadth.

TCRdb's table, derived via immunoSEQ multiplex PCR, lists solely in-frame clones and lacks some. This sample has about 350,000 clones, with 75% to 90% found just once. The sample was peripheral blood, taken in a trial of Ad26.COV2.S vaccine versus placebo. The origin of this receptor is a person aged 18-65 years who received the Ad26.COV2.S COVID-19 vaccine or a placebo. This rearrangement joins TRBV13 to TRBJ1-2; possibly TRBD1 for D (5 bases). The CDR3 here is CASSSTGAWDYTF. In nucleotides, the CDR3 is TGTGCCAGCAGCTCAACTGGGGCATGGGACTACACCTTC.